Below, 17 T cell receptor beta chains from the same sample are listed, as sequenced in a study of T cells in Graves' hyperthyroidism and ophthalmopathy. RNA transcripts yielded amplified TCR beta CDR3 regions. HTBI primers were employed in a first-round RT-PCR of the TCR CDR3. TCRdb fed the multiplex PCR reads into MiXCR, producing one record per CDR3 protein. The table lists around 760,000 distinct CDR3 sequences, about 35% of them singletons, with 30% to 40% in the top ten. Sequencing input: blood. These receptors all stem from a woman aged 40 to 50 with Graves' hyperthyroidism.

This clonotype came up many times. The chain carries TRBV12-3 or TRBV12-4 and TRBJ2-7; 8 nucleotides agree with TRBD1. J gave up 5 bases and V 5 bases, and 8 bases lay outside the gene matches. The CDR3 is made up of 14 amino acids. Here the CDR3 DNA reads TGTGCCAGCAGTATGGTGACAGGGGAGAACGAGCAGTACTTC. Its translation: CASSMVTGENEQYF.

This clonotype was observed a few times. The chain is built from TRBV4-1 and TRBJ2-2; 7 bases agree with TRBD1. V dropped 5 bases and J dropped 6; count of bases not matched to a gene: 6. This CDR3 is 14 amino acids long. Germline V CDR1 and CDR2: MGHRA, YSYEKL. CDR3 in amino acids: CASSAPTGPGELFF. DNA of the CDR3: TGCGCCAGCAGCGCACCGACAGGGCCCGGGGAGCTGTTTTTT.

This clonotype was seen ten or more times. This sequence joins TRBV10-3 and TRBJ1-5, with D uncertain. This CDR3 contains 14 residues. The germline V and J ends were trimmed by 8 bases and 4 bases, with 15 bases remaining between them. Per germline, CDR1 ENHRY and CDR2 SYGVKD. DNA of the CDR3: TGTGCCATCTCCTTCGGACCGGAGAATCAGCCCCAGCATTTT. Its protein is CAISFGPENQPQHF.

The chain combines TRBV7-9 with TRBJ2-5; possible D gene TRBD1, 6 bases. The V and J ends lost 2 bases and 4 bases respectively, with 14 bases between them. Looked up from germline, CDR1 is SEHNR and CDR2 is FQNEAQ (reference sequence). The CDR3 length is 15 residues. Written as DNA, the CDR3 is TGTGCCAGCAGCTTAAACAGGGACGGTCGAGAGACCCAGTACTTC. Its protein is CASSLNRDGRETQYF.

This clonotype was counted only a few times. The V and J genes are TRBV19 and TRBJ1-1; possible D gene TRBD1, 5 bases. Trimming cost V 8 bases and J 1 base, with 17 bases left between them. There are 15 residues in the CDR3. Germline V gene sequence: CDR1 LNHDA, CDR2 SQIVND (reference sequence). The CDR3 DNA follows: TGTGCCAGTTACTACTACCTGACAGAGAACACTGAAGCTTTCTTT. Its protein is CASYYYLTENTEAFF.

Remarks on this clonotype: Because it lacks the conserved phenylalanine or tryptophan at the end, this CDR3 is likely a read error. The DNA is omitted, as the CDR3 cannot be located on it reliably, and the CDR3 follows TCRdb's listing. The rearrangement uses TRBV7-8 and TRBJ1-1. The CDR3 sequence runs 9 residues, both termini included. The V gene's germline CDR1 is SGHVS and CDR2 FQNEAQ. The CDR3: CASSLGWAV.

The chain is built from TRBV7-2 and TRBJ1-2; perhaps TRBD1 as D (6 bases). The CDR3 contains 14 residues. The V gene's germline CDR1 is SGHTA and CDR2 FQGNSA. The ends were cut back, 5 bases at V and 7 bases at J, with 17 bases in the middle. DNA of the CDR3: TGTGCCAGCAGCGTCAGACAGGCCAGCGCTGGCTACACCTTC. This encodes CASSVRQASAGYTF.

The chain employs TRBV7-9 and TRBJ2-2; 11 nucleotides align to TRBD2. V shed 5 bases and J 7 bases; nucleotides not matched to a gene: 9. This CDR3 contains 16 residues. Per germline, CDR1 SEHNR and CDR2 FQNEAQ (reference sequence). The CDR3 DNA is TGTGCCAGCAGCCCCCCGGGACTAGCGGCCCTCGGGGAGCTGTTTTTT. It codes for CASSPPGLAALGELFF.

This clonotype was picked up many times. This sequence joins TRBV29-1 and TRBJ2-7, with 8 bases that match TRBD1. The CDR3 spans 13 residues. The germline CDR1 and CDR2 sequences are SQVTM and ANQGSEA. Trimming took 8 bases from V and 2 from J; bases not matched to a gene: 8. Here the CDR3 reads CSPRTGSPYEQYF. DNA of the CDR3: TGCAGCCCACGGACAGGGAGTCCCTACGAGCAGTACTTC.

V usage is TRBV7-2 and J usage is TRBJ1-2; possible D gene TRBD1, 5 bases. V was clipped by 6 bases and J by 8 bases, with 19 bases between them. The CDR3 loop spans 14 amino acids. Germline CDR1 and CDR2: SGHTA and FQGNSA. The DNA of the CDR3 is TGTGCCAGCAGTGGGGCAGGCGGAAGCTACGGCTACACCTTC. Translating it yields CASSGAGGSYGYTF.

The J gene is TRBJ1-2, the V gene TRBV7-2; 9 positions agree with TRBD1. Germline CDR1 reads SGHTA; CDR2 reads FQGNSA. The CDR3 consists of 14 residues. Trimming took 6 bases from V and 8 from J; bases not matched to a gene: 10. The CDR3 coding sequence is TGTGCCAGCAGAGGGCCGGGACAGGGAACGGGCTACACCTTC. Amino acid sequence: CASRGPGQGTGYTF.

The CDR3 nucleotides are TGTGCCATCACCCAGGGGGCGGGCGGCTACACCTTC. Residues: CAITQGAGGYTF. The J gene is TRBJ1-2, the V gene TRBV10-3; 8 nucleotides agree with TRBD1. The CDR3 runs 12 residues. The junction had 6 bases not matched to a gene; V was cut back by 7 bases and J by 8 bases. Germline CDR1 ENHRY, CDR2 SYGVKD.

In its sample, this clonotype was seen many times. The rearrangement links TRBV24-1 to TRBJ1-2; D not certain. From germline, CDR1 is KGHDR and CDR2 SFDVKD. V was shortened by 6 bases and J by 8 bases, with 15 bases between the two germline ends. This CDR3 region has 13 residues. For the CDR3, the DNA is TGTGCCACCAGTCCTCGCACCTCGGGGGGCTACACCTTC. Translation gives CATSPRTSGGYTF.

This clonotype was picked up many times. This rearrangement joins TRBV12-3 or TRBV12-4 to TRBJ1-3; 8 bases fit TRBD1. V shed 6 bases, J shed 2 bases, and the junction held 3 bases outside the gene matches. CDR3 length equals 14 residues. CDR3 residues: CASSPDRAGNTIYF. CDR3 sequence (DNA): TGTGCCAGCAGCCCGGACAGGGCTGGAAACACCATATATTTT.

This clonotype was detected a few times. V and J are TRBV2 and TRBJ2-5; 9 nucleotides line up with TRBD2. With 8 bases clipped from V and 3 bases from J, the junction kept 7 bases outside the gene matches. Germline V gene lookup returns CDR1 SNHLY and CDR2 FYNNEI. The CDR3 runs to 14 residues. CDR3 coding DNA: TGTGCCAGCCTGGGGCTAGCGGGGAAAGAGACCCAGTACTTC. It codes for CASLGLAGKETQYF.

This clonotype was found a few times. The chain links TRBV9 to TRBJ2-7, with 7 bases that match TRBD1. V shed 2 bases, J shed 4 bases, and the junction held 12 bases outside the gene matches. Germline values: CDR1 SGDLS, CDR2 YYNGEE. The CDR3 loop spans 16 amino acids. CDR3: CASSVARQGHIYEQYF. The DNA for the CDR3 is TGTGCCAGCAGCGTGGCCAGACAGGGCCACATATACGAGCAGTACTTC.

Remarks on this clonotype: A read error may explain this, as a much larger clone is one base away. V usage is TRBV12-3 or TRBV12-4 and J usage is TRBJ1-5, with D uncertain. This CDR3 contains 12 residues. Trimming removed 4 bases at V and 6 bases at J, with 7 bases between. The CDR3 sequence: CASSSHGQPQHF. For the CDR3, the DNA is TGTGCCAGCAGTTCCCACGGTCAGCCCCAGCATTTT.